The 31 T cell receptor beta chains reported below all come from one sample, sequenced in a study of vaccination and CD4 T cells after COVID-19. At the Johns Hopkins FTIC core, DNA taken from cultured CD4+ T cells was sequenced by way of the Oncomine TCR Beta short-read assay. A single record per CDR3 protein comes from TCRdb applying MiXCR to the PCR reads. The sample yields 15,000 to 20,000 distinct CDR3 sequences, approximately 46% seen once. As to treatment: roughly nine-day PBMC culture with coronavirus spike peptide pools or control peptides (ViraFEST assay). What these receptors recognize is not known. Sequences were obtained from CD4+ T cells from blood, cultured in vitro. The receptors were gathered from a human donor who had recovered from COVID-19.

There are a few counts of this clonotype. Mismatch with germline at one junction end may stem from a read error. In nucleotides, the CDR3 is TGTGCCAGCACTGAACAGGGCCTAGCCAAAAACATTCAGTACTTC. It specifies CASTEQGLAKNIQYF. The chain links TRBV6-1 to TRBJ2-4; maybe TRBD1 (6 bases). The V gene's germline CDR1 is MNHNS and CDR2 SASEGT. CDR3 length equals 15 residues.

This chain connects TRBV15 to TRBJ1-2; maybe TRBD1 (6 bases). CDR1 and CDR2 (germline): LNHNV, YYDKDF (reference sequence). The V end was cut by 5 bases, the J end by 4 bases, with 11 bases between. CDR3 size: 13 residues. CDR3 DNA: TGTGCCACCAGCGGGACAAGGGGCTATGGCTACACCTTC. Amino acids: CATSGTRGYGYTF.

Here the CDR3 reads CASSSPLRREGLGQYF. Here the CDR3 DNA reads TGTGCCAGCAGTTCCCCTCTGCGGCGGGAGGGCCTAGGGCAGTACTTC. V and J are TRBV28 and TRBJ2-7, with TRBD2 matching over 9 bases. Germline assignment: CDR1 MDHEN and CDR2 SYDVKM. The CDR3 spans 16 residues. The V and J ends lost 4 bases and 9 bases, in that order; junction bases with no gene match: 16. The full variable domain, in which reference TRBV28 and TRBJ2-7 provide the parts outside the CDR3, is DVKVTQSSRYLVKRTGEKVFLECVQDMDHENMFWYRQDPGLGLRLIYFSYDVKMKEKGDIPEGYSVSREKKERFSLILESASTNQTSMYLCASSSPLRREGLGQYFGPGTRLTVT.

The sample holds a few counts of this clonotype. The rearrangement links TRBV20-1 to TRBJ2-5, with D perhaps matching TRBD1 (6 bases). The V gene's germline CDR1 is DFQATT and CDR2 SNEGSKA (reference sequence). Between the trimmed V and J ends, which lost 3 bases and 3 bases, there was a span of 17 bases. This CDR3 comprises 15 residues. This chain's CDR3 is CSASRGVSHKETQYF. The CDR3 region has the DNA TGCAGTGCTAGCAGGGGTGTATCCCACAAAGAGACCCAGTACTTC.

This clonotype has a handful of counts. V and J are TRBV21-1 and TRBJ1-5; the D call of TRBD1 is as the table states it, not checked on the DNA. TRBV21-1 is flagged as a pseudogene. The CDR3 runs to 16 residues. The CDR3, as DNA: TGTGCCAGCAGCCTCGGGACAGCAGGCTCCAGTCAGCCCCAGCATTTT. The encoded protein is CASSLGTAGSSQPQHF.

V gene TRBV2 combines with J gene TRBJ2-7; 10 bases line up with TRBD1. Trimming removed 8 bases from V and 0 bases from J; junction bases left unmatched: 10. CDR3 length: 16 residues. Germline V CDR1 and CDR2: SNHLY, FYNNEI. CDR3: CASRDRGETSSYEQYF. Here the CDR3 DNA reads TGTGCCAGCCGGGACAGGGGCGAAACCAGCTCCTACGAGCAGTACTTC.

The sample holds a few counts of this clonotype. This chain links TRBV20-1 with TRBJ1-2; 10 bases match TRBD1. The V gene's germline CDR1 is DFQATT and CDR2 SNEGSKA (reference sequence). The junction had 1 base not matched to a gene; V was cut back by 6 bases and J by 0 bases. This CDR3 has 13 amino acids. The CDR3 coding sequence is TGCAGTGCAGGACAGGGGGCTAACTATGGCTACACCTTC. Its protein product is CSAGQGANYGYTF.

The chain couples TRBV20-1 to TRBJ2-7; maybe TRBD1 (6 bases). The germline gives CDR1 DFQATT, CDR2 SNEGSKA (reference sequence). V was cut by 4 bases and J by 2 bases, with 18 bases left in between. The CDR3 has 15 amino acids. The CDR3, as DNA: TGCAGTGCTAACCAACCCCTCGGGACAACCTACGAGCAGTACTTC. Translation: CSANQPLGTTYEQYF.

The V and J genes are TRBV4-2 and TRBJ1-3, with 10 positions matching TRBD1. The germline gives CDR1 LGHNA, CDR2 YNFKEQ. The CDR3 extends over 16 amino acids. V gave up 1 base and J gave up 7 bases; unmatched junction bases: 7. The CDR3 protein is CASSQAGTGVRNTIYF. The CDR3 nucleotides are TGTGCCAGCAGCCAAGCAGGGACAGGGGTACGGAACACCATATATTTT.

The chain combines TRBV2 with TRBJ2-2; a weak D match, TRBD1 (6 bases). There are 15 residues in the CDR3. Looked up from germline, CDR1 is SNHLY and CDR2 is FYNNEI. The V gene lost 7 bases and the J gene lost 6 bases, with 18 bases spanning the gap. CDR3 in DNA: TGTGCCAGCACTATTACTACAGGGAAGTCCGGGGAGCTGTTTTTT. It encodes CASTITTGKSGELFF.

V is TRBV4-3 and J is TRBJ2-1; TRBD2 agrees at 8 bases. The germline gives CDR1 LGHNA, CDR2 YSLEER. V lost 0 bases and J lost 9; bases outside the gene matches: 7. This CDR3 region has 15 residues. The chain's CDR3 is CASSQDQGTSVEQFF. CDR3 nucleotides: TGCGCCAGCAGCCAAGATCAGGGGACTAGTGTTGAGCAGTTCTTC.

This clonotype showed up just a few times. The gene calls are TRBV7-3 and TRBJ1-1, with unresolved D. In germline, CDR1 is SGHTA, CDR2 FQGTGA. The CDR3 sequence is 13 residues long. V dropped 5 bases and J dropped 1 base, with 8 bases sitting between them. The CDR3 region has the DNA TGTGCCAGCAGCCCGATGAGGAACACTGAAGCTTTCTTT. It codes for CASSPMRNTEAFF. The whole variable domain, remainder taken from reference TRBV7-3 and TRBJ1-1, is GAGVSQTPSNKVTEKGKYVELRCDPISGHTALYWYRQSLGQGPEFLIYFQGTGAADDSGLPNDRFFAVRPEGSVSTLKIQRTERGDSAVYLCASSPMRNTEAFFGQGTRLTVV.

The chain links TRBV5-8 to TRBJ1-2; D gene unclear. CDR3 length: 13 amino acids. Trimming removed 0 bases at V and 8 bases at J, with 11 bases between. CDR1 SGHTS and CDR2 YDEGEE come from the germline V gene. Here the CDR3 DNA reads TGTGCCAGCAGCTTGGTGCGGTCTTGGGGCTACACCTTC. It yields the protein CASSLVRSWGYTF.

V gene TRBV4-1 combines with J gene TRBJ2-1; no definite D call. Trimming took off 1 base at V and 10 bases at J, with 8 bases between the two ends. This CDR3 is built from 12 residues. The germline gives CDR1 MGHRA, CDR2 YSYEKL. In DNA form, the CDR3 reads TGCGCCAGCAGCCAAGGGCCCAGGGAGCAGTTCTTC. Protein: CASSQGPREQFF.

The rearrangement links TRBV6-2 or TRBV6-3 to TRBJ2-7; D gene uncertain. V was trimmed by 2 bases and J by 3 bases, leaving 2 bases between them. Germline V gene data show CDR1 as MNHEY and CDR2 as SVGEGT. The CDR3 is made up of 11 amino acids. This CDR3 reads CASSYLYEQYF. The DNA for the CDR3 is TGTGCCAGCAGTTACCTCTACGAGCAGTACTTC.

This chain joins TRBV5-1 and TRBJ1-1, with D possibly matching TRBD1 (5 bases). Germline loops: CDR1 SGHRS, CDR2 YFSETQ. Trimming stripped 4 bases from V and 1 base from J, with 8 bases between. The CDR3 spans 13 residues. The CDR3 loop is CASSQDTNTEAFF. CDR3 bases: TGCGCCAGCAGCCAGGACACGAACACTGAAGCTTTCTTT.

Only a few counts were recorded for this clonotype. The chain is built from TRBV27 and TRBJ1-2; 10 positions match TRBD1. Germline trimming cut 4 bases from V and 8 bases from J; bases unmatched to any gene: 10. The CDR3 has 15 residues. CDR1 is MNHEY and CDR2 is SMNVEV in the germline V gene (reference sequence). The CDR3 DNA reads as TGTGCCAGCAGTTCCGGGACAGGGGTAGGGGGCGGCTACACCTTC. Protein: CASSSGTGVGGGYTF.

V gene TRBV20-1 combines with J gene TRBJ2-5, with D possibly TRBD2 on 6 matching bases. CDR3 size: 16 residues. Germline values: CDR1 DFQATT, CDR2 SNEGSKA (reference sequence). V gave up 0 bases and J gave up 5 bases, with 19 bases separating them. CDR3 sequence: CSARDFGGRPPETQYF. The CDR3 coding sequence is TGCAGTGCTAGAGACTTCGGGGGACGGCCTCCGGAGACCCAGTACTTC.

This rearrangement joins TRBV19 to TRBJ2-1, with TRBD2 matching over 8 bases. CDR3 length equals 14 residues. CDR1 is LNHDA, CDR2 SQIVND, per germline (reference sequence). J lost 5 bases, V lost 5 bases, and 5 bases had no gene match. The DNA of the CDR3 is TGTGCCAGTAGTCGGGGGGGGGTCGACAATGAGCAGTTCTTC. This sequence encodes CASSRGGVDNEQFF. The complete variable domain, with remaining parts taken from reference TRBV19 and TRBJ2-1, reads DGGITQSPKYLFRKEGQNVTLSCEQNLNHDAMYWYRQDPGQGLRLIYYSQIVNDFQKGDIAEGYSVSREKKESFPLTVTSAQKNPTAFYLCASSRGGVDNEQFFGPGTRLTVL.

V is TRBV20-1 and J is TRBJ2-3; TRBD2 aligns across 12 bases. This CDR3 contains 16 residues. Per germline, CDR1 DFQATT and CDR2 SNEGSKA (reference sequence). Trimming took 2 bases from V and 10 from J; bases not matched to a gene: 13. The CDR3 DNA reads as TGCAGTGCTAGATCGACTAGCGGGAGAGGGGGAGGGGCGCAGTATTTT. Translating it yields CSARSTSGRGGGAQYF.

V and J are TRBV7-2 and TRBJ2-5; possible D gene TRBD2, 5 bases. V lost 5 bases and J lost 0, with 13 bases in between. The CDR3 contains 15 residues. The germline V gene has CDR1 SGHTA and CDR2 FQGNSA. The CDR3 bases are TGTGCCAGCAGCGTACGAGGCGGGTACCAAGAGACCCAGTACTTC. This gives the protein CASSVRGGYQETQYF.

Relative to its sample, this clonotype is medium-sized. V gene TRBV27 combines with J gene TRBJ1-1, with TRBD1 matching 8 bases. This CDR3 comprises 14 residues. Germline CDR1 is MNHEY and CDR2 is SMNVEV (reference sequence). J lost 4 bases, V lost 3 bases, and 4 bases had no gene match. The CDR3, as DNA: TGTGCCAGCAGTTTGACAGGGGCTGGCACTGAAGCTTTCTTT. Translation: CASSLTGAGTEAFF.

This clonotype was seen a handful of times. The chain has TRBV7-9 and TRBJ1-1; a weak D match, TRBD1 (6 bases). This CDR3 is 14 amino acids long. Trimming shortened V by 5 bases and J by 3 bases, and 13 bases separated the two germline ends. Germline V gene lookup returns CDR1 SEHNR and CDR2 FQNEAQ (reference sequence). The CDR3 reads CASSLTGTDTEAFF. In nucleotides, the CDR3 is TGTGCCAGCAGCCTAACAGGGACGGACACTGAAGCTTTCTTT. Filled out from reference TRBV7-9 and TRBJ1-1, the complete variable domain reads DTGVSQNPRHKITKRGQNVTFRCDPISEHNRLYWYRQTLGQGPEFLTYFQNEAQLEKSRLLSDRFSAERPKGSFSTLEIQRTEQGDSAMYLCASSLTGTDTEAFFGQGTRLTVV.

This clonotype was recorded a few times. The gene calls are TRBV18 and TRBJ2-3; the D is unclear. The CDR3 has 15 residues. Germline CDR1 and CDR2: KGHSH and LQKENI. The germline V and J ends were trimmed by 3 bases and 3 bases, with 13 bases remaining between them. The CDR3 loop is CASSPTFGNTDTQYF. CDR3 DNA sequence: TGTGCCAGCTCACCCACTTTTGGCAATACAGATACGCAGTATTTT.

This clonotype was detected a few times. The chain joins TRBV7-3 to TRBJ1-2; no definite D call. The V gene's germline CDR1 is SGHTA and CDR2 FQGTGA. The CDR3 loop spans 13 amino acids. V dropped 2 bases and J dropped 7 bases, with 11 bases sitting between them. Here the CDR3 DNA reads TGTGCCAGCAGCTTAGATGCAGGAGGTGGCTACACCTTC. This encodes CASSLDAGGGYTF.

The sample holds a few counts of this clonotype. The V and J genes are TRBV11-3 and TRBJ2-3; no clear D gene. Looked up from germline, CDR1 is SGHNT and CDR2 is YENEEA. V shed 5 bases and J shed 2 bases, with 8 bases lying between them. CDR3 length: 13 amino acids. CDR3 coding DNA: TGTGCCAGCAGCACTGTGACCACAGATACGCAGTATTTT. Translation: CASSTVTTDTQYF.

The chain links TRBV11-2 to TRBJ1-1; D is unresolved. Germline loops: CDR1 SGHAT, CDR2 FQNNGV. Trimming pared 2 bases from V and 1 base from J, leaving 5 bases between. The CDR3 is made up of 13 amino acids. The CDR3 region is CASSLKENTEAFF. The DNA of the CDR3 is TGTGCCAGCAGCTTAAAGGAGAACACTGAAGCTTTCTTT.

The CDR3: CATSRDPRVDEQYF. The CDR3 bases are TGTGCCACCAGCAGAGACCCCCGGGTCGACGAGCAGTACTTC. V is TRBV15 and J is TRBJ2-7; D remains unclear. Germline values: CDR1 LNHNV, CDR2 YYDKDF (reference sequence). The CDR3 is 14 amino acids. V was shortened by 0 bases and J by 5 bases, with 11 bases between the two germline ends.

This clonotype was picked up a small number of times. J is TRBJ2-2 and V is TRBV7-2, with a tentative D call TRBD1 (5 bases). V lost 0 bases, J lost 7 bases, and 12 bases lay in between. There are 15 residues in the CDR3. Germline CDR1 and CDR2: SGHTA and FQGNSA. DNA for the CDR3: TGTGCCAGCAGCTTAGCGGGCAGGGTTAGCGGGGAGCTGTTTTTT. Protein sequence: CASSLAGRVSGELFF.

This clonotype has a handful of counts. V is TRBV7-9 and J is TRBJ2-3; D remains unclear. Trimming took 7 bases from V and 3 from J, leaving 23 bases between them. The CDR3 has 17 amino acids. Germline lookup yields CDR1 SEHNR and CDR2 FQNEAQ (reference sequence). The CDR3 loop is CASKRTQNRQPTDTQYF. The CDR3 bases are TGTGCCAGCAAACGGACCCAGAACCGCCAACCGACAGATACGCAGTATTTT.

The chain uses TRBV6-2 or TRBV6-3 and TRBJ2-7; TRBD2 might be the D (6 bases). The CDR3 consists of 13 residues. The ends were cut back, 5 bases at V and 2 bases at J, with 10 bases in the middle. Germline CDR1 is MNHEY and CDR2 is SVGEGT. The CDR3: CASSQGLPYEQYF. CDR3 sequence (DNA): TGTGCCAGCAGTCAGGGACTCCCCTACGAGCAGTACTTC.